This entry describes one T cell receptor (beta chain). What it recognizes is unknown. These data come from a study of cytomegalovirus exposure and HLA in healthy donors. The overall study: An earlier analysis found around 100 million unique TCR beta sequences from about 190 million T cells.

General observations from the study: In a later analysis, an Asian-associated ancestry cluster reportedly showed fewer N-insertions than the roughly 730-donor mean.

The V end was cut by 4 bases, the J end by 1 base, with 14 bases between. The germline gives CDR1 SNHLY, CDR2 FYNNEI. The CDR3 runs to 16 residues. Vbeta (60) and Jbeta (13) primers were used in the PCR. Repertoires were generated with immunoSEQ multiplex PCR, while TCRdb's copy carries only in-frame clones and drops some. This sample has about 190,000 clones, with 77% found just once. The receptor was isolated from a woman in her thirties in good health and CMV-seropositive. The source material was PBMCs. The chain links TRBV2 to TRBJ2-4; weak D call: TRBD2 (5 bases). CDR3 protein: CASSGPFGDAKNIQYF. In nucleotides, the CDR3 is TGTGCCAGCAGTGGTCCCTTCGGGGATGCCAAAAACATTCAGTACTTC.